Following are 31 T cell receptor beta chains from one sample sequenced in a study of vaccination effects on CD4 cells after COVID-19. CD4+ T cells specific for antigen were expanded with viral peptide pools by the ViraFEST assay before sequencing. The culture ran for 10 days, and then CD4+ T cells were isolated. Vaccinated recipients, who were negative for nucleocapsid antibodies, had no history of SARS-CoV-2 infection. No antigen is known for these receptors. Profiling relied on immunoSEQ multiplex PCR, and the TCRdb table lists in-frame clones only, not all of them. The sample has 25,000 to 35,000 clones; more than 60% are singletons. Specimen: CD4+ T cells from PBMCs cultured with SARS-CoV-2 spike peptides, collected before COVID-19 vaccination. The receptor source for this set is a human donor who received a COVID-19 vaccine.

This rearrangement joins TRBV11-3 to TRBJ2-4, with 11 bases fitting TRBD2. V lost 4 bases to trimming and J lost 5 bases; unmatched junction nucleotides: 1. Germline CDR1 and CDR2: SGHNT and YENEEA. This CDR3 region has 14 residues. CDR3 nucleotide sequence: TGTGCCAGCAGCTCGGGACTAGCGGAAAACATTCAGTACTTC. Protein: CASSSGLAENIQYF.

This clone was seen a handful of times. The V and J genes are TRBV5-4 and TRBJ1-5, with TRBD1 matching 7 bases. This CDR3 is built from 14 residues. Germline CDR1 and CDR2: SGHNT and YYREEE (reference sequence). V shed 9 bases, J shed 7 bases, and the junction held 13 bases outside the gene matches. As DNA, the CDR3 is TGTGCCACCCAAAGGGGGCAGGGTGGCCAGCCCCAGCATTTT. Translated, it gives CATQRGQGGQPQHF.

The CDR3 DNA reads TGTGCCACCAGCAGACTTTATACGGACTCTGGAAACACCATATATTTT. Translating it yields CATSRLYTDSGNTIYF. The chain couples TRBV15 to TRBJ1-3; D is uncertain. V lost 2 bases and J lost 0, with 11 bases in between. From germline, CDR1 is LNHNV and CDR2 YYDKDF (reference sequence). This CDR3 contains 16 residues.

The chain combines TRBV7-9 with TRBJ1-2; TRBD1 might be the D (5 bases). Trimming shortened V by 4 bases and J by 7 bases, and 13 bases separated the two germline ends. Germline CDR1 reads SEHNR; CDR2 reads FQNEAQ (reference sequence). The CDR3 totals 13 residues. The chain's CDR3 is CASSWGGAGGYTF. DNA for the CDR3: TGTGCCAGCAGCTGGGGAGGGGCTGGTGGCTACACCTTC.

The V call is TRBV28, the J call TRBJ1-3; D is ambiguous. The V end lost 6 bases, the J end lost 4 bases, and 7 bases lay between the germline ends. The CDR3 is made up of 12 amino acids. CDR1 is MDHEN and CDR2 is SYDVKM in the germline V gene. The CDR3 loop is CASSSQGNTIYF. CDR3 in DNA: TGTGCCAGCAGCTCACAGGGAAACACCATATATTTT.

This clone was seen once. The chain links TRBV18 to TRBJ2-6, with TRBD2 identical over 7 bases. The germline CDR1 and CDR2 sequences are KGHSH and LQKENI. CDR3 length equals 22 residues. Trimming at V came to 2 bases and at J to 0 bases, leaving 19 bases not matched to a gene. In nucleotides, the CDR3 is TGTGCCAGCTCACCAATGGCCTGGGGTCGCGGGGGAGTCCTCTCTGGGGCCAACGTCCTGACTTTC. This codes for CASSPMAWGRGGVLSGANVLTF.

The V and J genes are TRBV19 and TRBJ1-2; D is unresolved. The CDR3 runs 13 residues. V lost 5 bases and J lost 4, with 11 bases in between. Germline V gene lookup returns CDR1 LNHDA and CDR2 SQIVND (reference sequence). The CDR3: CASSELGFYGYTF. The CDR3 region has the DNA TGTGCCAGTAGTGAGTTGGGGTTCTATGGCTACACCTTC.

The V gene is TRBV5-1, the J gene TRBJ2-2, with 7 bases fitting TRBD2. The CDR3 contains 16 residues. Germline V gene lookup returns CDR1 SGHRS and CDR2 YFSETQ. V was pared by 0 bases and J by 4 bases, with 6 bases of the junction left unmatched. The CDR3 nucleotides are TGCGCCAGCAGCTTGGCGACTAGCCCGAGCACCGGGGAGCTGTTTTTT. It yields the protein CASSLATSPSTGELFF.

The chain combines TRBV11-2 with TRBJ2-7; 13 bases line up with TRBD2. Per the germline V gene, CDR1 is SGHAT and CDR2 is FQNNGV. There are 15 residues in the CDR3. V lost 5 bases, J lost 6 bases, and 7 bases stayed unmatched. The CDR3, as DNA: TGTGCCAGCAGCCCGGGACTAGCGGGAAGGAGCGAGCAGTACTTC. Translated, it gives CASSPGLAGRSEQYF.

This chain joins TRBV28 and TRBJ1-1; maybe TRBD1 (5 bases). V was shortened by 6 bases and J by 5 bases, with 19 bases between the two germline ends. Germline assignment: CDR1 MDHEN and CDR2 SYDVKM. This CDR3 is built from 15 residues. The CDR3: CASSRRGRGDTEAFF. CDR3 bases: TGTGCCAGCAGCCGTCGGGGTCGGGGGGATACTGAAGCTTTCTTT.

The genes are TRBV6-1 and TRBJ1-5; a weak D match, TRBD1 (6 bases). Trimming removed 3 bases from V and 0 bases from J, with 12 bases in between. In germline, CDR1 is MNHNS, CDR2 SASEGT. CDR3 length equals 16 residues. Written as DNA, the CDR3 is TGTGCCAGCAGTGATGCGGGGGCCCCTAGCAATCAGCCCCAGCATTTT. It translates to CASSDAGAPSNQPQHF.

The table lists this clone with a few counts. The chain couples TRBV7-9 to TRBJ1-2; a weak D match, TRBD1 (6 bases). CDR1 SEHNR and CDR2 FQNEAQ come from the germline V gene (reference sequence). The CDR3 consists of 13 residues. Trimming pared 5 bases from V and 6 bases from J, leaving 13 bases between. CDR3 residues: CASSQTGYDGYTF. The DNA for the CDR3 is TGTGCCAGCAGCCAAACAGGGTATGATGGCTACACCTTC.

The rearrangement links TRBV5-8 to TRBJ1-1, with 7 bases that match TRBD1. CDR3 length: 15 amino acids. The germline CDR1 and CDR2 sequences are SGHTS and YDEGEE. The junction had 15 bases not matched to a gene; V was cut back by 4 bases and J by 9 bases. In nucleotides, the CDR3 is TGTGCCAGCAGCACGCCCATGGGGACAGTTCGGAAAGCTTTCTTT. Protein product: CASSTPMGTVRKAFF.

CDR3 in amino acids: CASSLASGSSPLHF. As DNA, the CDR3 is TGTGCCAGCAGCTTAGCTTCTGGGAGTTCACCCCTCCACTTT. The rearrangement uses TRBV7-9 and TRBJ1-6, with D hard to call. This CDR3 is built from 14 residues. Per germline, CDR1 SEHNR and CDR2 FQNEAQ (reference sequence). V shed 0 bases and J shed 9 bases, with 9 bases lying between them.

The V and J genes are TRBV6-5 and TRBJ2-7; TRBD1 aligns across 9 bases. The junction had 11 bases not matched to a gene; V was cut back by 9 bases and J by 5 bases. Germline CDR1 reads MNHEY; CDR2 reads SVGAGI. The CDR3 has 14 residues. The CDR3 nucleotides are TGTGCCAGTAATGACCGGGACAGGGCTCACGAGCAGTACTTC. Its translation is CASNDRDRAHEQYF.

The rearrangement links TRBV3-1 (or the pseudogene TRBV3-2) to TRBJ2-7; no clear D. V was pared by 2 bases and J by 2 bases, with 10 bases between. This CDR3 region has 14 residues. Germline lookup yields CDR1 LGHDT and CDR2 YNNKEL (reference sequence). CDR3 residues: CASSQYWGTYEQYF. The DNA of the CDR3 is TGTGCCAGCAGCCAATATTGGGGTACCTACGAGCAGTACTTC.

In DNA, the CDR3 is TGTGCCAGCAGTTTAAGAGACAGGGTGAACACTGAAGCTTTCTTT. It codes for CASSLRDRVNTEAFF. The chain combines TRBV27 with TRBJ1-1; 7 bases fit TRBD1. Trimming removed 2 bases from V and 0 bases from J; junction bases left unmatched: 3. The CDR3 has 15 amino acids. Germline V gene sequence: CDR1 MNHEY, CDR2 SMNVEV (reference sequence).

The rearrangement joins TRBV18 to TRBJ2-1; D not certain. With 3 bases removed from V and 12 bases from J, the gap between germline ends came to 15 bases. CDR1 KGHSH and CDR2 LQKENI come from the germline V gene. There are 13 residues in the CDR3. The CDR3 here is CASSPGLREVQFF. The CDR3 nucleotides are TGTGCCAGCTCACCTGGGCTAAGAGAGGTGCAGTTCTTC.

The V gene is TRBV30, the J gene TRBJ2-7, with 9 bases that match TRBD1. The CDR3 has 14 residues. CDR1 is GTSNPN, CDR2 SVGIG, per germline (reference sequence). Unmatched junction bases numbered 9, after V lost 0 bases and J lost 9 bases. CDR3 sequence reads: CAWSVSGQGSRQYF. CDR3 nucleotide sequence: TGTGCCTGGAGTGTGTCGGGACAGGGTAGTCGGCAGTACTTC.

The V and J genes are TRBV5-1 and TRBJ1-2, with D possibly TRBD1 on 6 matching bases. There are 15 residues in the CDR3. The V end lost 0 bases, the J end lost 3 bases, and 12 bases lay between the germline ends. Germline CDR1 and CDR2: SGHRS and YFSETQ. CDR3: CASSLATGNYYGYTF. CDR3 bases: TGCGCCAGCAGCTTGGCTACAGGGAACTACTATGGCTACACCTTC.

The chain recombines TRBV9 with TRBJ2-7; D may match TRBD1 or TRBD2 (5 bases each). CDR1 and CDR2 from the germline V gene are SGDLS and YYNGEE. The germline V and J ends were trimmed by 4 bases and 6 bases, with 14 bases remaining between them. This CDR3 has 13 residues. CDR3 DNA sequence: TGTGCCAGCAGCAGCCGGGACCTTGGCGAGCAGTACTTC. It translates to CASSSRDLGEQYF.

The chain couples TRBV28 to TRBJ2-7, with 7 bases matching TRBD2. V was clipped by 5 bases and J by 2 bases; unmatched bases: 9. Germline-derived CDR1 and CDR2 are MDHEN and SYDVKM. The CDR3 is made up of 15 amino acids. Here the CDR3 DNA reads TGTGCCAGCAGTCCAAGCGGGACTCTACCCTACGAGCAGTACTTC. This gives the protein CASSPSGTLPYEQYF.

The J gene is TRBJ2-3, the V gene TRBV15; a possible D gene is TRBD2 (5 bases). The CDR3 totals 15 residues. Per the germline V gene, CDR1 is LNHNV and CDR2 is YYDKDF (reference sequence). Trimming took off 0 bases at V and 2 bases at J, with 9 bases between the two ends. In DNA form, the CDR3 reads TGTGCCACCAGCAGAGATCGGCGGGTCACAGATACGCAGTATTTT. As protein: CATSRDRRVTDTQYF.

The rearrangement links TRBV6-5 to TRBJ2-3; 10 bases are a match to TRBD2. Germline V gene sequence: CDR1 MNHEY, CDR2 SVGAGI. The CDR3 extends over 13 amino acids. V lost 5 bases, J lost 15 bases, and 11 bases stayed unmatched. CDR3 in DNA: TGTGCCAGCAGTACCCAAGCGGGAGGGACCGCATATTTT. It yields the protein CASSTQAGGTAYF.

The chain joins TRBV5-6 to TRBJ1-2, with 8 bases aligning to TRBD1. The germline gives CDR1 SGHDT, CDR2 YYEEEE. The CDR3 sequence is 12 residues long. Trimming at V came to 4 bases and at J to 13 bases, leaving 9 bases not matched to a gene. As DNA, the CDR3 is TGTGCCAGCAGCAATTACAGGGGGGGGGCCACCTTC. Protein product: CASSNYRGGATF.

The CDR3 region has the DNA TGTGCCAGCAGTTCTCCGGGACAGGGGGGCTATGGCTACACCTTC. It specifies CASSSPGQGGYGYTF. This chain connects TRBV2 to TRBJ1-2; TRBD1 matches at 11 bases. Germline V gene sequence: CDR1 SNHLY, CDR2 FYNNEI. The length of the CDR3 is 15 residues. The trim removed 5 bases at V and 4 bases at J, leaving 6 bases unmatched.

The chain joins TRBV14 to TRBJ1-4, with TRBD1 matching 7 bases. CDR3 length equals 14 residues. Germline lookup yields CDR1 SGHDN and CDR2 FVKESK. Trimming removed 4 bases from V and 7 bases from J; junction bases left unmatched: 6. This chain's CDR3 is CASSLGQKGEKLFF. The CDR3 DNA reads TGTGCCAGCAGCCTGGGACAGAAGGGTGAAAAACTGTTTTTT. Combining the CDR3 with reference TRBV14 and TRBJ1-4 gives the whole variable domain EAGVTQFPSHSVIEKGQTVTLRCDPISGHDNLYWYRRVMGKEIKFLLHFVKESKQDESGMPNNRFLAERTGGTYSTLKVQPAELEDSGVYFCASSLGQKGEKLFFGSGTQLSVL.

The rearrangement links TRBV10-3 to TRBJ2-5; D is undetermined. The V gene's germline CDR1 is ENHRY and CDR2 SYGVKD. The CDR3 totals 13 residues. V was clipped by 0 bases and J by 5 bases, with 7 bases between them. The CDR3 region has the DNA TGTGCCATCAGTGAGTCGATTACTGAGACCCAGTACTTC. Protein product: CAISESITETQYF.

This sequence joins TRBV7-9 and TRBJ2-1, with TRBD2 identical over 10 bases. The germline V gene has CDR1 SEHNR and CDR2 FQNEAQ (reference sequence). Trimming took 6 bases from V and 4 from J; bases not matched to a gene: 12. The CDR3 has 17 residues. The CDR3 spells CASRHPHEAGGYNEQFF. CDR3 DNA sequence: TGTGCCAGCAGACACCCTCATGAAGCGGGGGGGTACAATGAGCAGTTCTTC.

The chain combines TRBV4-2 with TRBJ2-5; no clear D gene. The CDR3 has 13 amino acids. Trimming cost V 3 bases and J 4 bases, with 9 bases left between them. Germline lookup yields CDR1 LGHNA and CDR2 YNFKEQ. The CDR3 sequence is CASSHETIETQYF. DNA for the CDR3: TGTGCCAGCAGCCACGAGACGATAGAGACCCAGTACTTC.

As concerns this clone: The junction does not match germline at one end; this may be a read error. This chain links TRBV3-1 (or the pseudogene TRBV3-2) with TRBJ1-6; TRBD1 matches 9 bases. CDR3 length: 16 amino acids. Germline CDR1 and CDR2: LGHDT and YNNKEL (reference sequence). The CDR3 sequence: CATSVGQGVYNSPLHF. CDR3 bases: TGTGCCACCAGCGTGGGACAGGGAGTCTATAATTCACCCCTCCACTTT.